The TCR beta chain under discussion was sequenced for a study of T cell responses to AZD1222 COVID-19 vaccine. Notes on the study in general: Among the donors, most were white British and more were female, and clonal diversity was possibly underestimated. Targeting of unmutated variant regions was reportedly seen in nearly half of spike-specific TCRs. Spike as a whole was targeted by vaccine-associated CD4 TCRs, dominant at 160-218 and 743-854.

A note on this clone: As yet, its antigen is unknown.

Germline V gives CDR1 SGHRS, CDR2 YFSETQ. The CDR3 contains 13 residues. Between the trimmed V and J ends, which lost 2 bases and 7 bases, there was a span of 10 bases. Data came from immunoSEQ multiplex PCR; TCRdb stores just in-frame clones and leaves some out. The sample consists of about 150,000 clones, roughly nine tenths of them appearing once. Sequenced material: peripheral blood, taken on day 0 of AZD1222 vaccination. This sequence originates from an adult in good health. This sequence joins TRBV5-1 and TRBJ1-5; tentatively, D is TRBD1 (5 bases). DNA for the CDR3: TGCGCCAGCAGCTTCGAGGGGTTACAGCCCCAGCATTTT. Translating it yields CASSFEGLQPQHF.